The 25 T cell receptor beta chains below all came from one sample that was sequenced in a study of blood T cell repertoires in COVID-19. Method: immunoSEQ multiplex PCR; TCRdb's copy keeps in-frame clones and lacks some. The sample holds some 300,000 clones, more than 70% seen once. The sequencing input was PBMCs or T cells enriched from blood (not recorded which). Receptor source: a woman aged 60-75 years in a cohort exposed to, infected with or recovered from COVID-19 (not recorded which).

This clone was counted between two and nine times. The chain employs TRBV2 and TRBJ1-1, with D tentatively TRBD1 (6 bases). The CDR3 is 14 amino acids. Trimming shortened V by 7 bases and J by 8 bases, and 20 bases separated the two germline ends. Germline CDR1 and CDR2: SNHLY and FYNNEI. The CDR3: CASTPTGGSPEAFF. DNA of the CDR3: TGTGCCAGCACTCCGACAGGCGGGTCACCCGAAGCTTTCTTT.

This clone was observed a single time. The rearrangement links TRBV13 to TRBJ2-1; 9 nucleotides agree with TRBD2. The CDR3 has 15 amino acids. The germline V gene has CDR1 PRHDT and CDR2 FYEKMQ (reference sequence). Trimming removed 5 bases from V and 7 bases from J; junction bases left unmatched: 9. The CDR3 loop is CASSRPSGNRNEQFF. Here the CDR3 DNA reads TGTGCCAGCAGCCGACCTAGCGGGAATAGGAATGAGCAGTTCTTC. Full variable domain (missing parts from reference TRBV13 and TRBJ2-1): AAGVIQSPRHLIKEKRETATLKCYPIPRHDTVYWYQQGPGQDPQFLISFYEKMQSDKGSIPDRFSAQQFSDYHSELNMSSLELGDSALYFCASSRPSGNRNEQFFGPGTRLTVL.

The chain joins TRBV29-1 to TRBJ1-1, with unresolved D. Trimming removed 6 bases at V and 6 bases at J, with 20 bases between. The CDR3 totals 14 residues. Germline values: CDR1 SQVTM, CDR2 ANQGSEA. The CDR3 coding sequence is TGCAGCGTCCCTGGACTCTCCTGGAAGGCTGAAGCTTTCTTT. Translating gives CSVPGLSWKAEAFF. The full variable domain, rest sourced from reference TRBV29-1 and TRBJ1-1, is SAVISQKPSRDICQRGTSLTIQCQVDSQVTMMFWYRQQPGQSLTLIATANQGSEATYESGFVIDKFPISRPNLTFSTLTVSNMSPEDSSIYLCSVPGLSWKAEAFFGQGTRLTVV.

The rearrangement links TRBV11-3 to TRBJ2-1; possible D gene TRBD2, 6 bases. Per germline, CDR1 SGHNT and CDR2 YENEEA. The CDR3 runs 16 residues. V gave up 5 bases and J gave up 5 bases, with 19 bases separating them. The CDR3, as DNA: TGTGCCAGCAGCCTAACCTCGGCGGGGAGGAACAATGAGCAGTTCTTC. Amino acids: CASSLTSAGRNNEQFF.

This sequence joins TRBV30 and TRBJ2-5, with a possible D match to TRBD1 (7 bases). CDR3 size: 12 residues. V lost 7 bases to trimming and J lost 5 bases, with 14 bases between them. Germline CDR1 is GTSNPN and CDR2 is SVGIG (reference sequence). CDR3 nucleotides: TGTGCCTCCACTTCAGGGGGGGAGACCCAGTACTTC. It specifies CASTSGGETQYF.

The CDR3 is CASISGGETQYF. The CDR3 DNA follows: TGTGCCAGCATTTCAGGTGGAGAGACCCAGTACTTC. V usage is TRBV2 and J usage is TRBJ2-5; D uncertain. The germline V and J ends were trimmed by 7 bases and 4 bases, with 10 bases remaining between them. This CDR3 contains 12 residues. Germline CDR1 reads SNHLY; CDR2 reads FYNNEI.

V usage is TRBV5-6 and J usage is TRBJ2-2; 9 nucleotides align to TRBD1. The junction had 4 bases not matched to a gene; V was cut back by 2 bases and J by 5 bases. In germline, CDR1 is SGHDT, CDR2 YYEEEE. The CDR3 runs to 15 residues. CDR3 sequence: CASSFPGQGTGELFF. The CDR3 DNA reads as TGTGCCAGCAGCTTCCCGGGACAGGGAACCGGGGAGCTGTTTTTT.

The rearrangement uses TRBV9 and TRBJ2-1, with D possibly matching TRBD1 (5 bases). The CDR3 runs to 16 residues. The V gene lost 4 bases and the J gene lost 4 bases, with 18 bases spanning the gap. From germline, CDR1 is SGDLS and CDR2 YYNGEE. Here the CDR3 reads CASSPPGPPPYNEQFF. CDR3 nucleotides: TGTGCCAGCAGCCCCCCAGGGCCCCCACCTTACAATGAGCAGTTCTTC.

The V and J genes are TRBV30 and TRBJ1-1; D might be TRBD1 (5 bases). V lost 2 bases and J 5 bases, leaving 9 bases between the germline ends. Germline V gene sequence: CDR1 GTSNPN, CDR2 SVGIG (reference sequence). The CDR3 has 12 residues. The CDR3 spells CAWSPGGTEAFF. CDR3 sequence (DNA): TGTGCCTGGAGTCCGGGGGGAACTGAAGCTTTCTTT.

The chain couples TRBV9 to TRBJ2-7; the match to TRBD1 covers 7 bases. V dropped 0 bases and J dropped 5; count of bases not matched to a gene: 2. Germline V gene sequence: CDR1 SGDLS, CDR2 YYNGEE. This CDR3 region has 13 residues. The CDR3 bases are TGTGCCAGCAGCGTAGACAGGGGCGACGAGCAGTACTTC. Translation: CASSVDRGDEQYF.

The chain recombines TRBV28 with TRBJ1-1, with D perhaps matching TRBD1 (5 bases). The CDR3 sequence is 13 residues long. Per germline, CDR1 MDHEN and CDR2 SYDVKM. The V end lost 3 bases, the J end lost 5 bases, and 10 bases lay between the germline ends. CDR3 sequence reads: CASSLVPGTEAFF. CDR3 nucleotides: TGTGCCAGCAGTTTGGTACCAGGGACTGAAGCTTTCTTT. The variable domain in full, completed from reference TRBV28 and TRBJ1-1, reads DVKVTQSSRYLVKRTGEKVFLECVQDMDHENMFWYRQDPGLGLRLIYFSYDVKMKEKGDIPEGYSVSREKKERFSLILESASTNQTSMYLCASSLVPGTEAFFGQGTRLTVV.

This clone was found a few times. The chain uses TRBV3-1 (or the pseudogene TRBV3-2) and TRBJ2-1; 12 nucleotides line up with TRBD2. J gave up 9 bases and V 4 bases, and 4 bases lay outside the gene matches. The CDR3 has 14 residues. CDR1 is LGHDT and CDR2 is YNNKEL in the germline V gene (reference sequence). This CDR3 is CASSPGLAGIEQFF. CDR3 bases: TGTGCCAGCAGCCCCGGACTAGCGGGAATTGAGCAGTTCTTC.

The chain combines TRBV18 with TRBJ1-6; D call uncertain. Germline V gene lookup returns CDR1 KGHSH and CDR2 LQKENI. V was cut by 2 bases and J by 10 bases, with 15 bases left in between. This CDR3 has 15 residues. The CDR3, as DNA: TGTGCCAGCTCACCAAGGAGGGAGGGTCTATCACCCCTCCACTTT. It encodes CASSPRREGLSPLHF.

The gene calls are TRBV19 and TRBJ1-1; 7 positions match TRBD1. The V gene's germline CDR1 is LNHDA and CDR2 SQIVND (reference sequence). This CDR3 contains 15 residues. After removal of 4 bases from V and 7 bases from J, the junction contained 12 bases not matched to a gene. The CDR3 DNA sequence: TGTGCCAGTAGTACCCGACAGGGTTCGGGCCTTGAAGCTTTCTTT. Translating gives CASSTRQGSGLEAFF.

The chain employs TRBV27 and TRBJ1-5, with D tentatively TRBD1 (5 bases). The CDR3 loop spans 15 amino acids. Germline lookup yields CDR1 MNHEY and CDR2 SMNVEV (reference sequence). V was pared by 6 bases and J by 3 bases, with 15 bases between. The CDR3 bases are TGTGCCAGCAGGCGGGACGCATCTTCCAATCAGCCCCAGCATTTT. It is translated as CASRRDASSNQPQHF.

The DNA of the CDR3 is TGTGCCAGCAGCTTTAGCGGATCTAGCACAGATACGCAGTATTTT. Its translation is CASSFSGSSTDTQYF. The V call is TRBV7-3, the J call TRBJ2-3, with D possibly matching TRBD2 (6 bases). Germline V lookup: CDR1 SGHTA, CDR2 FQGTGA. This CDR3 comprises 15 residues. Trimming removed 3 bases from V and 0 bases from J, with 10 bases in between.

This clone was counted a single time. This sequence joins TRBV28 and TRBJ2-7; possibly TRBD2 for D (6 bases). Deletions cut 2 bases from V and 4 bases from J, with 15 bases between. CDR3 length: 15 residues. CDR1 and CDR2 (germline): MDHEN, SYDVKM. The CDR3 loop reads CASSLMVGRTYEQYF. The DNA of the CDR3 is TGTGCCAGCAGTTTAATGGTTGGGAGGACTTACGAGCAGTACTTC.

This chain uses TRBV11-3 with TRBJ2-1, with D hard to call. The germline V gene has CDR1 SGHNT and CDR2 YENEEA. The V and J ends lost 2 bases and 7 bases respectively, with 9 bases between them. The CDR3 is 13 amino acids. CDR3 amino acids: CASSLSRLNEQFF. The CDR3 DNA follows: TGTGCCAGCAGCTTATCGAGGTTGAATGAGCAGTTCTTC.

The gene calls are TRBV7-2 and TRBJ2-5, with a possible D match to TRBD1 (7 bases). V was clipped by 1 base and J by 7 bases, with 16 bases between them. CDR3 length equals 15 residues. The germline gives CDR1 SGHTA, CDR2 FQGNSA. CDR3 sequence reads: CASSLVGTAGGTQYF. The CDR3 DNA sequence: TGTGCCAGCAGCTTAGTAGGGACAGCGGGCGGGACCCAGTACTTC.

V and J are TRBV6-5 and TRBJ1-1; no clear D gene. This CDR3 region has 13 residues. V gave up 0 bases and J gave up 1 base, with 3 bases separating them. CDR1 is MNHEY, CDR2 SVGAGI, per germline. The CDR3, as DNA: TGTGCCAGCAGTTACTCAGCGAACACTGAAGCTTTCTTT. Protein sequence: CASSYSANTEAFF.

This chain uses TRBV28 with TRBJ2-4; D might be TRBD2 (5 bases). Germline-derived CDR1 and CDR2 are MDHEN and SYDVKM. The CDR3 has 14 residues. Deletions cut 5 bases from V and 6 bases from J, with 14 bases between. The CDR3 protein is CASSPGKGGNIQYF. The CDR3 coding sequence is TGTGCCAGCAGTCCCGGGAAGGGTGGAAACATTCAGTACTTC.

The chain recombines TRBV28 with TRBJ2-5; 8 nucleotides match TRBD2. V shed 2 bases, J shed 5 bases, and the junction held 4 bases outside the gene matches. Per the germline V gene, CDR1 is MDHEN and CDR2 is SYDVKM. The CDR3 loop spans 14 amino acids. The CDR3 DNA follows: TGTGCCAGCAGTTTAGCGGGAGGAAAGGAGACCCAGTACTTC. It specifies CASSLAGGKETQYF.

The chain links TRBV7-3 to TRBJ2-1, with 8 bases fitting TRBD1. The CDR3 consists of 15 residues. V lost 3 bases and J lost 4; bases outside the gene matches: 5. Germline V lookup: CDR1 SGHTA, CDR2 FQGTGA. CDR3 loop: CASSFGTGTYNEQFF. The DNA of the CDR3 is TGTGCCAGCAGCTTCGGGACAGGAACTTACAATGAGCAGTTCTTC.

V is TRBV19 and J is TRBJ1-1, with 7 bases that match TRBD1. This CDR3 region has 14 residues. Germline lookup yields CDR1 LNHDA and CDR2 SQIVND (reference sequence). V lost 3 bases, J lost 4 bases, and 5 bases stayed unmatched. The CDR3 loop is CASSMEGAGTEAFF. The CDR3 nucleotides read TGTGCCAGTAGTATGGAGGGGGCAGGCACTGAAGCTTTCTTT.

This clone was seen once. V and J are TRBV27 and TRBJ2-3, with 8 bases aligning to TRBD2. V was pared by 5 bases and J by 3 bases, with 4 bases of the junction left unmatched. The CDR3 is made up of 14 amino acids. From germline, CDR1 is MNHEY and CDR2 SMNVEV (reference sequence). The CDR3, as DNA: TGTGCCAGCAGTGGGCCTAGCGGGACAGATACGCAGTATTTT. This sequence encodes CASSGPSGTDTQYF.